This is a list of T cell receptor beta chains from one sample in a study of cytomegalovirus exposure and HLA in healthy donors. Some clones are missing from TCRdb's copy, which holds only in-frame ones; the method was immunoSEQ multiplex PCR. The profile shows over 100,000 clones, about three quarters of them singletons. Sequenced input: PBMCs. All receptors come from a man aged 40-49 years in good health and CMV-seropositive. Each CDR3 is given with its conserved first and last residue. D genes are given only for firm matches. Clone size appears in some rows only: once, few, many, or a class for an expanded clone.

clone_size d_call j_call v_call cdr3_aa cdr3_nt
. TRBD1 TRBJ2-7 TRBV18 CASSPPRQGAGEQYF TGTGCCAGCTCACCACCGAGACAGGGGGCTGGCGAGCAGTACTTC
. TRBD1 TRBJ2-2 TRBV28 CASISTGYTGELFF TGTGCCAGCATTTCGACAGGGTACACCGGGGAGCTGTTTTTT
. . TRBJ2-3 TRBV2 CASSVRQAIDTQYF TGTGCCAGCAGTGTACGGCAGGCAATAGATACGCAGTATTTT
few TRBD1 TRBJ2-7 TRBV7-9 CASSFRGGKAYEQYF TGTGCCAGCAGCTTCCGAGGGGGCAAGGCCTACGAGCAGTACTTC
. . TRBJ2-5 TRBV11-2 CASSPGGTQYF TGTGCCAGCAGCCCAGGTGGGACCCAGTACTTC
few . TRBJ2-2 TRBV6-1 CASRRGLTGELFF TGTGCCAGCCGTCGTGGGCTGACCGGGGAGCTGTTTTTT
. TRBD2 TRBJ2-5 TRBV9 CASSRRTSGRGETQYF TGTGCCAGCAGCAGGAGGACTAGCGGGAGAGGAGAGACCCAGTACTTC
. . TRBJ1-2 TRBV19 CASSPGGGEYGYTF TGTGCCAGTAGTCCCGGCGGAGGCGAGTATGGCTACACCTTC
. TRBD1 TRBJ1-4 TRBV7-9 CASRLQGANEKLFF TGTGCCAGCAGATTACAGGGGGCTAATGAAAAACTGTTTTTT
. TRBD1 TRBJ2-7 TRBV27 CASSSDRGPSYEQYF TGTGCCAGCAGTTCCGACAGGGGCCCTTCCTACGAGCAGTACTTC
. . TRBJ2-5 TRBV2 CASTLGWAQYF TGTGCCAGCACGCTAGGTTGGGCCCAGTACTTC
. TRBD2 TRBJ2-6 TRBV28 CASSPAGLEATGANVLTF TGTGCCAGCAGTCCAGCGGGACTGGAAGCTACTGGGGCCAACGTCCTGACTTTC
once . TRBJ1-1 TRBV4-2 CASSLRGLTEAFF TGTGCCAGCAGCCTCAGGGGTTTGACTGAAGCTTTCTTT
. TRBD2 TRBJ2-5 TRBV15 CATSSPGLAGVETQYF TGTGCCACCAGCAGTCCGGGACTAGCGGGAGTAGAGACCCAGTACTTC
. . TRBJ1-4 TRBV2 CASRGPTNEKLFF TGTGCCAGCAGGGGGCCAACTAATGAAAAACTGTTTTTT
once . TRBJ1-2 TRBV14 CASSQGLGAYGYTF TGTGCCAGCAGCCAAGGACTAGGGGCCTATGGCTACACCTTC
few TRBD1 TRBJ2-1 TRBV27 CASSTRYGTGGYNEQFF TGTGCCAGCAGTACCCGGTATGGGACAGGGGGATACAATGAGCAGTTCTTC
. . TRBJ2-3 TRBV19 CASSILRQVSTDTQYF TGTGCCAGTAGTATACTTCGACAGGTCAGCACAGATACGCAGTATTTT
. . TRBJ2-3 TRBV15 CATSRATTVRSADTQYF TGTGCCACCAGCAGAGCCACGACAGTCAGAAGTGCAGATACGCAGTATTTT
few TRBD1 TRBJ1-5 TRBV28 CASSSPGQGGQPQHF TGTGCCAGCAGTTCCCCGGGACAGGGCGGGCAGCCCCAGCATTTT
. . TRBJ1-3 TRBV7-4 CASSLGARRGSGNTIYF TGTGCCAGCAGCTTAGGAGCTAGGCGGGGGTCTGGAAACACCATATATTTT
. TRBD1 TRBJ2-3 TRBV4-1 CASSQLIGQGTDTQYF TGCGCCAGCAGCCAACTCATCGGACAGGGCACAGATACGCAGTATTTT
. . TRBJ2-7 TRBV7-2 CASSLEGTSSYEQYF TGTGCCAGCAGCTTAGAAGGGACAAGCTCCTACGAGCAGTACTTC
. . TRBJ2-3 TRBV6-4 CASRLEESTDTQYF TGTGCCAGCAGGCTGGAGGAAAGCACAGATACGCAGTATTTT
. TRBD1 TRBJ2-3 TRBV10-3 CAISEGQGRTDTQYF TGTGCCATCAGTGAAGGACAGGGACGGACAGATACGCAGTATTTT
few TRBD1 TRBJ1-4 TRBV11-1 CASSGGTGRINEKLFF TGTGCCAGCAGCGGTGGGACAGGGAGAATCAATGAAAAACTGTTTTTT
. TRBD2 TRBJ2-5 TRBV28 CASSPPGGKRTQYF TGTGCCAGCAGTCCCCCCGGGGGGAAGAGAACCCAGTACTTC
. . TRBJ2-7 TRBV6-5 CASSAARGAHEQYF TGTGCCAGCAGTGCTGCCAGGGGCGCCCACGAGCAGTACTTC
. TRBD1 TRBJ1-5 TRBV27 CASSHRGTGTGVGFSNQPQHF TGTGCCAGCAGTCATAGGGGCACAGGCACAGGGGTCGGATTTAGCAATCAGCCCCAGCATTTT
once TRBD2 TRBJ2-5 TRBV5-6 CASSSETSGKETQYF TGTGCCAGCAGCTCCGAGACTAGCGGTAAAGAGACCCAGTACTTC
. . TRBJ2-3 TRBV28 CASGANHYTQYF TGTGCCAGCGGGGCAAACCATTATACGCAGTATTTT
. . TRBJ1-3 TRBV6-4 CASWGGHKNKSSGNTIYF TGTGCCAGCTGGGGGGGGCACAAAAATAAGAGCTCTGGAAACACCATATATTTT
once . TRBJ1-5 TRBV27 CASSPAGTFSNQPQHF TGTGCCAGCAGTCCAGCCGGGACATTCAGCAATCAGCCCCAGCATTTT
few . TRBJ1-2 TRBV5-1 CASSFSGLNYGYTF TGCGCCAGCAGCTTCTCGGGACTCAACTATGGCTACACCTTC
. . TRBJ1-2 TRBV2 CASIYREGANYGYTF TGTGCCAGCATTTACAGGGAGGGCGCTAACTATGGCTACACCTTC